The TCR beta chain under discussion was sequenced for a study of shared clonotypes between healthy human individuals (dated by TCRdb to about 2020). Study-level background: The cohort included three men and a couple of women between 18 and 49 years of age. For each donor, three plates each were used for CD4 naive and CD4 memory, two plates were used for CD8 naive, and one plate was used for CD8 memory. To estimate repertoire size and how much clonotypes are shared between individuals, the study performed deep sequencing of blood TCR repertoires from about 5 healthy adults. Libraries were prepared and TCR repertoires were sequenced by different laboratories using diverse techniques, in order to increase sequencing depth and limit assay-specific biases. Leukapheresis yielded between about 0.9 and 9.5 billion PBMCs per donor.

Using the deep immunoSEQ assay, multiplex PCR amplified TCR CDR3 regions from genomic DNA. Extracted genomic DNA from each cell subset was distributed evenly across all wells of several immunoSEQ 96-well plates, and each plate was treated as a replicate. Each replicate PCR for sorted subsets received roughly 0.2 ug genomic DNA, equal to roughly 29,000 T cell genomes. Purified libraries were quantified with a Qubit 3.0 fluorometer, sized on a Bioanalyzer 2100, and re-quantified with the KAPA Library Quantification kit. Every immunoSEQ 96-well plate was sequenced on a separate single-read 150-cycle Illumina NextSeq 550 flow cell. Concerning the study's data processing: The immunoSEQ output contained only junctional sequences without quality scores, so filtering could not match that applied to full-length reads. To assign V/J genes and CDR3, sequences were annotated against IMGT germline references using PyIR, a Python wrapper for IgBLAST v1.9. Reads were removed for weak V/J assignments (E-value above 1e-6), missing CDR3, stop codons, out-of-frame junctions, or ambiguous translated residues. A V3J clonotype was defined by an identical inferred V gene, J gene, and CDR3 amino acid sequence. Percentage overlap between repertoires was computed as shared unique clonotypes divided by the size of the smaller repertoire. Three approaches were used to assess repertoire richness: RTK rarefaction, the Chao1 estimator, and Recon v2.1 estimates of unobserved clonotypes. OLGA was used to compute generation probabilities for all TCRbeta clonotypes that the gDNA method yielded from four donors. TCRdb carries this immuneACCESS record with in-frame sequences only. Its versions omit some clonotypes, under half of them owing to an unresolved V gene in the studies checked, with the rest unexplained. For V, J and clone size, that table is used; D and trimming come from the DNA. For this sample there are around 640,000 clones; about 95% appear just once. Less than 0.12% of the sample belongs to the ten largest clones.

To note about this clone: Which antigen it targets is not known. No much larger clone exists at a distance of one base, and base qualities are not known.

The investigation overall reported the following: Clonotypes shared by all four sorted-subset donors showed higher generation probabilities than non-shared clonotypes. Incomplete sequencing was indicated by rarefaction of sorted-subset datasets, despite the large sequencing depth. Naive subsets generally had larger estimated clonotype richness than memory subsets did. The small number of donors limited the genetic and exposure-history diversity represented. Pairwise subsampling indicated that sequencing depth was expected to affect the degree of clonotype sharing among donors. Sampling was limited to blood, and TCR repertoires in tissue likely differ from TCR repertoires in blood. Sharing across a few donors was observed for about 5% of naive CD4, around 3.5% of naive CD8, over 2% of memory CD4, and roughly 0.43% of memory CD8 clonotypes.

CD8 naive samples were obtained by positive selection for CCR7 among CD45RO-negative cells, yielding a CD45RA+CCR7+ population from which TemRA cells were excluded. Healthy HIV-negative adults with no recently reported acute infections or vaccinations were included as donors. Every donor was a Caucasian adult living in Nashville, Tennessee, USA. Blood was collected by leukapheresis, and PBMCs were isolated by Ficoll-Histopaque density gradient centrifugation and then cryopreserved in liquid nitrogen vapor phase. Analytical flow cytometry was used to check the purity and quantity of each magnetically sorted T cell population. Genomic DNA was isolated from every sorted fraction and measured by UV absorbance on a Nanodrop 2000c. The TCR comes from a woman in her twenties or thirties in good health. Sequencing input: naive CD8+ T cells sorted from blood. The sample's cell subset or site label, in plain terms: CD45RA+CCR7+.

The nucleotide sequence reads as follows: TGTGCCAGCAGCCCACCAGCGGGAGTTTATTCCTACGAGCAGTACTTC. This translates into CASSPPAGVYSYEQYF. In this chain, TRBV7-9 is recombined with TRBJ2-7; 8 bases in the middle match TRBD2. V has 5 bases trimmed and J has 1 base trimmed; junction bases matching no gene number 10. The germline V gene (reference sequence) provides CDR1 SEHNR and CDR2 FQNEAQ. Counted from cysteine to phenylalanine, this CDR3 has 16 amino acids. Solely the CDR3 DNA is kept, with 48 bases framed from the first base.